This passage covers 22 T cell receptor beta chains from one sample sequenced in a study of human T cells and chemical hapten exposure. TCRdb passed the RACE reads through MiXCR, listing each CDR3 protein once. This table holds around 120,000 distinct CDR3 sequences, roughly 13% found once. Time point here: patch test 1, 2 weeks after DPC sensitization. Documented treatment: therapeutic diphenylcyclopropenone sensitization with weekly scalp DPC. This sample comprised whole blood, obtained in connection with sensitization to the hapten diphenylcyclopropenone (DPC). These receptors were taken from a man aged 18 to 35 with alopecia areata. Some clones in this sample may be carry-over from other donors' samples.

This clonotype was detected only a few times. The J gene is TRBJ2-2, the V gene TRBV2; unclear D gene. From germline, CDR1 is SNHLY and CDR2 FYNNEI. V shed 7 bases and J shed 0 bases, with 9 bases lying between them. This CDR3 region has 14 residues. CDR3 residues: CASTTRSNTGELFF. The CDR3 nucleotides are TGTGCCAGCACAACGAGATCGAACACCGGGGAGCTGTTTTTT. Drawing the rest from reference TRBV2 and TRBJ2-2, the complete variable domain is EPEVTQTPSHQVTQMGQEVILRCVPISNHLYFYWYRQILGQKVEFLVSFYNNEISEKSEIFDDQFSVERPDGSNFTLKIRSTKLEDSAMYFCASTTRSNTGELFFGEGSRLTVL.

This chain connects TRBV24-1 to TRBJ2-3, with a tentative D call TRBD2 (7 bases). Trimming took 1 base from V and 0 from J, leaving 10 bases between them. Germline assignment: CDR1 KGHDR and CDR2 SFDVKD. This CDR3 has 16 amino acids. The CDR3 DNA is TGTGCCACCAGTGATTTCGGGGGGCTTAGCACAGATACGCAGTATTTT. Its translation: CATSDFGGLSTDTQYF.

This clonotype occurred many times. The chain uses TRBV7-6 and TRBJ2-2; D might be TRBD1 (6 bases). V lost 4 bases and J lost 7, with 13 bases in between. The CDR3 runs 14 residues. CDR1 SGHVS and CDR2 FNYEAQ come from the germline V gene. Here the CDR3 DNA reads TGTGCCAGCAGCTCTAACAGGGCCTTCGGGGAGCTGTTTTTT. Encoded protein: CASSSNRAFGELFF.

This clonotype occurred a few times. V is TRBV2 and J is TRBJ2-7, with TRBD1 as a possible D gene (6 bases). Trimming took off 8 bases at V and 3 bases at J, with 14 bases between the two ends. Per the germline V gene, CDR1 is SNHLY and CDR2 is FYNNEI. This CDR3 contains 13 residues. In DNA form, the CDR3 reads TGTGCCAGCTCTTGGACAGCTAACTACGAGCAGTACGTC. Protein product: CASSWTANYEQYV.

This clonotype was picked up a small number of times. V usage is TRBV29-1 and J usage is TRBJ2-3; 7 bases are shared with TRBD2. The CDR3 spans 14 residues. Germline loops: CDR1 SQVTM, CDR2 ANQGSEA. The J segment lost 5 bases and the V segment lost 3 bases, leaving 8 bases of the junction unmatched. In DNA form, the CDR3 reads TGCAGCGTTGAGGGGGGGGAGTACAGAGATACGCAGTATTTT. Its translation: CSVEGGEYRDTQYF.

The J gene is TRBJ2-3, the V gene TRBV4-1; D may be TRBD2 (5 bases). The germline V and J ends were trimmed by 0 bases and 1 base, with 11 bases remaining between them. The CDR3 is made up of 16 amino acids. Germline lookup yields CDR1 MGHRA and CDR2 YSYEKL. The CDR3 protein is CASSQDRRRGTDTQYF. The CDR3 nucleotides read TGCGCCAGCAGCCAAGATCGTCGGCGGGGCACAGATACGCAGTATTTT.

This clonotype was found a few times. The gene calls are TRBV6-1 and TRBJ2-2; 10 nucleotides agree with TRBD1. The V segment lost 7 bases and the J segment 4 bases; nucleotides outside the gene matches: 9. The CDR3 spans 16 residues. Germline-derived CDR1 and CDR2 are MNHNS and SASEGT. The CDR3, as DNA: TGTGCCAGCACCCTCCGGACAGGGGGGAGCACCGGGGAGCTGTTTTTT. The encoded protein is CASTLRTGGSTGELFF.

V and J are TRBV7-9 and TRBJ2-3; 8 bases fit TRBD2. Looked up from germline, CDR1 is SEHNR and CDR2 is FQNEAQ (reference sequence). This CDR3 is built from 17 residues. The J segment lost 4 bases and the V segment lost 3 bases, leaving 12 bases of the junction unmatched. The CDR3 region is CASSFLSGGASADTQYF. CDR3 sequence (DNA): TGTGCCAGCAGCTTTCTCTCCGGGGGGGCCAGCGCAGATACGCAGTATTTT.

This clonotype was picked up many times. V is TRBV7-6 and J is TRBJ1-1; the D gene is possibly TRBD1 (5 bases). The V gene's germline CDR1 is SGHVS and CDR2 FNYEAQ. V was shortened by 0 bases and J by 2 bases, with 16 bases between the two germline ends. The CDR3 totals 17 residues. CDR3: CASSLAPTGQVNTEAFF. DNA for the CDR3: TGTGCCAGCAGCTTAGCGCCAACGGGGCAAGTAAACACTGAAGCTTTCTTT.

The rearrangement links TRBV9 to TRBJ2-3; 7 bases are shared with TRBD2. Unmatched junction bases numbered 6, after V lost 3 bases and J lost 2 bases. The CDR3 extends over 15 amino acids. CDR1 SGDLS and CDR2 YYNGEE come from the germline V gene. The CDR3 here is CASSAHRDYTDTQYF. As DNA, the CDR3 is TGTGCCAGCAGCGCACACCGGGACTACACAGATACGCAGTATTTT.

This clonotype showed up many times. Here the CDR3 DNA reads TGCAGCGTTGCCTTTTCGGGGGGGGCAAACACCATATATTTT. It specifies CSVAFSGGANTIYF. The rearrangement uses TRBV29-1 and TRBJ1-3, with a possible D match to TRBD1 (6 bases). The CDR3 contains 14 residues. The germline V gene has CDR1 SQVTM and CDR2 ANQGSEA. V dropped 4 bases and J dropped 6 bases, with 16 bases sitting between them. Full variable domain (outside the CDR3, taken from reference TRBV29-1 and TRBJ1-3): SAVISQKPSRDICQRGTSLTIQCQVDSQVTMMFWYRQQPGQSLTLIATANQGSEATYESGFVIDKFPISRPNLTFSTLTVSNMSPEDSSIYLCSVAFSGGANTIYFGEGSWLTVV.

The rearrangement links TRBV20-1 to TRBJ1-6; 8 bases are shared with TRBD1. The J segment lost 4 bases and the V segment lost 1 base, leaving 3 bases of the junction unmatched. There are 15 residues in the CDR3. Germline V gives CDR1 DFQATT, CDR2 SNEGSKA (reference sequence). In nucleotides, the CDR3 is TGCAGTGCTAGAGGAGGACAGGGATATAATTCACCCCTCCACTTT. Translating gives CSARGGQGYNSPLHF.

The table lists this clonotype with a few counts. The CDR3 DNA follows: TGTGCCAGCGAGGACAGGTTTACGTCCGAGCAGTACTTC. It yields the protein CASEDRFTSEQYF. V is TRBV28 and J is TRBJ2-7, with 7 bases aligning to TRBD1. Trimming removed 8 bases from V and 6 bases from J; junction bases left unmatched: 10. The CDR3 has 13 residues. CDR1 is MDHEN and CDR2 is SYDVKM in the germline V gene.

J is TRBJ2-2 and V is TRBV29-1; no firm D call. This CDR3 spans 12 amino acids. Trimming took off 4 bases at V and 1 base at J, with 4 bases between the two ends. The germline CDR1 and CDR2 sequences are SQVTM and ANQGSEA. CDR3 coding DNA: TGCAGCGTTGGACAGAACACCGGGGAGCTGTTTTTT. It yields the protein CSVGQNTGELFF.

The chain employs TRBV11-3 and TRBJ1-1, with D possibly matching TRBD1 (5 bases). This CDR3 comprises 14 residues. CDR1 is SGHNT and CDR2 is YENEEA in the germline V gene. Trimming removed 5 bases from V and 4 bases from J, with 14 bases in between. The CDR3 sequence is CASSPGHESTEAFF. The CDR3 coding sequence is TGTGCCAGCAGCCCCGGACATGAAAGCACTGAAGCTTTCTTT.

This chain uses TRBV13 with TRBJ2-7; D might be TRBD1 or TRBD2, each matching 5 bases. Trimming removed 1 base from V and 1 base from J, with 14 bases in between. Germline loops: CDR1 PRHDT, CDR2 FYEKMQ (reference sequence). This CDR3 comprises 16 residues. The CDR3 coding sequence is TGTGCCAGCAGCTTAGCCGGGGCCGATGAGTCCTACGAGCAGTACTTC. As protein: CASSLAGADESYEQYF.

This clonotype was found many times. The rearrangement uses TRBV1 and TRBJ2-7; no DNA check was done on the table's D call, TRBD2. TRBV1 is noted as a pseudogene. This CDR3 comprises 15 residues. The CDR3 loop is CTSSLLERTQYEQYV. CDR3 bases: TGCACCAGCAGCCTTTTGGAGCGGACTCAGTACGAGCAGTACGTC.

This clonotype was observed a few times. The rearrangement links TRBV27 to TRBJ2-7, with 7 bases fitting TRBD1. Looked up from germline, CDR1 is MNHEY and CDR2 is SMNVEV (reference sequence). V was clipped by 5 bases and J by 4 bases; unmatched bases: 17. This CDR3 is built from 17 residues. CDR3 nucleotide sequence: TGTGCCAGCAGTCCCCGCCAGGGTGGACAGGTCCCGTACGAGCAGTACGTC. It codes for CASSPRQGGQVPYEQYV.

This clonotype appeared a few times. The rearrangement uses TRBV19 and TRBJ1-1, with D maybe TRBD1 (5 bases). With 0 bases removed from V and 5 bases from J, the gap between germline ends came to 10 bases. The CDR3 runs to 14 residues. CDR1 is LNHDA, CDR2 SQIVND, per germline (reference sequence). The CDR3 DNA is TGTGCCAGTAGTATAGAGGGGCGGTGGACTGAAGCTTTCTTT. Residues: CASSIEGRWTEAFF.

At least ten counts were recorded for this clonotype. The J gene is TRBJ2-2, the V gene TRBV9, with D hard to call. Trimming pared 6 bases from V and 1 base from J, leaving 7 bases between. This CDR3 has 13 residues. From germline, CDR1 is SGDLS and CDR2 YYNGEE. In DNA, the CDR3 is TGTGCCAGCACTGGCCAGAACACCGGGGAGCTGTTTTTT. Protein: CASTGQNTGELFF.

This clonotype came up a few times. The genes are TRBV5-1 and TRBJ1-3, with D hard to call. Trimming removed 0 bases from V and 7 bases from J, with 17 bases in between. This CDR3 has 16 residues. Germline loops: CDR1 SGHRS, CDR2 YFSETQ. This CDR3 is CASSLVGSTFGNTIYF. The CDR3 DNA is TGCGCCAGCAGCTTGGTAGGCAGTACTTTCGGGAACACCATATATTTT.

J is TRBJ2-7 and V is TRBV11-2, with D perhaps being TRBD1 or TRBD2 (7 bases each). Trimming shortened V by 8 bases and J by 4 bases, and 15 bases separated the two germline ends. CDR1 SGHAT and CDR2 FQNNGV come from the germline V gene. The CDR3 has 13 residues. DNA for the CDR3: TGTGCCAGCGGGAGGGACAGCAATTACGAGCAGTACTTC. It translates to CASGRDSNYEQYF.